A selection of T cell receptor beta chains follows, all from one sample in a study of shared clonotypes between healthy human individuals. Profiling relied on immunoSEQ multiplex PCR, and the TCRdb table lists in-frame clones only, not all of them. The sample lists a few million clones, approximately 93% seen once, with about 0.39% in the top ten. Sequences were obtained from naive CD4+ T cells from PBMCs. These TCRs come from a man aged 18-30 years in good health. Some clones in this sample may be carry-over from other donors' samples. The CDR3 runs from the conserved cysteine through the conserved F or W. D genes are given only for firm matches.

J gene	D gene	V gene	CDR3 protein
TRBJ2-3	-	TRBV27	CASSGLNTDTQYF
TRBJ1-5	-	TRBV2	CASSGGTPSNQPQHF
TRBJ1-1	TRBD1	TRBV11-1	CASSPGAGGAEAFF
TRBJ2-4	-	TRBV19	CASSTRGLAKNIQYF
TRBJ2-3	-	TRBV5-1	CASSLNPGGASTDTQYF
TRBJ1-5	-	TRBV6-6	CASSPGQGPRPQHF
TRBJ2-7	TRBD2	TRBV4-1	CASRLLAGVVFGEQYF
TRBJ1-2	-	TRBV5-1	CASSSDRANYGYTF
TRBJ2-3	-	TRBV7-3	CASSPSGRPGTDTQYF
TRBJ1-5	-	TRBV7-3	CASSLDSDQPQHF
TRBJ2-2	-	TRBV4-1	CASSQIVIPANTGELFF
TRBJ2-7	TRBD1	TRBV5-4	CASSLRKGANEQYF
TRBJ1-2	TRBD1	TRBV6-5	CASRVNRGLGYGYTF
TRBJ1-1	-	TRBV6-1	CASSGKGRNTEAFF
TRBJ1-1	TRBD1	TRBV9	CASSLDRATEAFF
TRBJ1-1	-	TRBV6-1	CASSTPAMGTEAFF
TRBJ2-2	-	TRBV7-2	CASRRTTNTGELFF
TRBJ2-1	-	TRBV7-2	CASSSDLREQFF
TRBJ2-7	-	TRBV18	CASSPGAGVYEQYF
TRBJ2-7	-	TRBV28	CASSSPGTEVYEQYF
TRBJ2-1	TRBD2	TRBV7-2	CASSSLTGGEQFF
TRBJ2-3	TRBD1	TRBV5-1	CASSLTRTGQLDTQYF
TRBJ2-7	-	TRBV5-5	CASSLWSYEQYF
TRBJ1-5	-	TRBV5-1	CASSLDGGESQPQHF
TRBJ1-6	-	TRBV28	CASITRRVGNSPLHF
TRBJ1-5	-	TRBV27	CASGDTSRGNNQPQHF
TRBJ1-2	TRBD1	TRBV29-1	CSVAGQGAQGYTF
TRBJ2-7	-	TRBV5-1	CASSSGGRTAYEQYF